These 26 T cell receptor beta chains originate from one sample sequenced in a study of shared clonotypes between healthy human individuals. The protocol was immunoSEQ multiplex PCR, while the TCRdb copy is restricted to in-frame clones and leaves out a portion. The sample has roughly 1,600,000 clones; approximately 98.5% are singletons. The material sequenced was naive CD4+ T cells sorted from blood. Subset given: CD45RA+ positively selected. The receptors here all came from a man aged 25 to 40 in good health.

The V and J genes are TRBV5-1 and TRBJ2-1; D is unresolved. This CDR3 comprises 14 residues. Germline CDR1 reads SGHRS; CDR2 reads YFSETQ. V was clipped by 0 bases and J by 4 bases, with 8 bases between them. The CDR3 loop reads CASSLGSWYNEQFF. DNA for the CDR3: TGCGCCAGCAGCTTGGGGTCGTGGTACAATGAGCAGTTCTTC.

The chain uses TRBV28 and TRBJ2-3, with 13 bases lining up with TRBD2. The CDR3 has 16 residues. Germline CDR1 and CDR2: MDHEN and SYDVKM. V lost 7 bases to trimming and J lost 6 bases; unmatched junction nucleotides: 10. The CDR3 protein is CASIELGLAGSDTQYF. CDR3 DNA: TGTGCCAGCATCGAACTGGGACTAGCGGGATCGGATACGCAGTATTTT.

The V gene is TRBV9, the J gene TRBJ2-5; TRBD1 matches at 7 bases. Germline V gene data show CDR1 as SGDLS and CDR2 as YYNGEE. The CDR3 length is 14 residues. With 0 bases clipped from V and 3 bases from J, the junction kept 2 bases outside the gene matches. CDR3 sequence: CASSVAQGEETQYF. As DNA, the CDR3 is TGTGCCAGCAGCGTAGCCCAGGGGGAAGAGACCCAGTACTTC.

In DNA form, the CDR3 reads TGTGCCAGCAGTTCCCTAGAGCAGTTCTTC. Translation gives CASSSLEQFF. The chain employs TRBV6-5 and TRBJ2-1; D not certain. Germline CDR1 MNHEY, CDR2 SVGAGI. Trimming removed 4 bases at V and 10 bases at J, with 5 bases between. The CDR3 extends over 10 amino acids.

This clone was seen once. This rearrangement joins TRBV18 to TRBJ2-1; 10 nucleotides line up with TRBD2. Germline CDR1 is KGHSH and CDR2 is LQKENI. This CDR3 contains 20 residues. Trimming at V came to 5 bases and at J to 10 bases, leaving 26 bases not matched to a gene. CDR3 DNA sequence: TGTGCCAGCTCATTTACCCGGGGACAGAGGGGGAAACTAGCGGGAATCGAGCAGTTCTTC. Translated: CASSFTRGQRGKLAGIEQFF.

This chain connects TRBV9 to TRBJ2-1; 7 bases align to TRBD2. J was trimmed by 7 bases and V by 3 bases; bases with no gene match: 7. The CDR3 contains 14 residues. Germline CDR1 SGDLS, CDR2 YYNGEE. The CDR3 nucleotides are TGTGCCAGCAGCGCAGTGGCGGGAGCGAATGAGCAGTTCTTC. Amino acids: CASSAVAGANEQFF.

The chain links TRBV7-2 to TRBJ2-2, with D possibly matching TRBD1 (6 bases). The CDR3 sequence is 15 residues long. Trimming pared 3 bases from V and 0 bases from J, leaving 8 bases between. Germline CDR1 is SGHTA and CDR2 is FQGNSA. The CDR3 nucleotides read TGTGCCAGCAGCTTCCGACAGGCGAACACCGGGGAGCTGTTTTTT. This gives the protein CASSFRQANTGELFF.

This clone turned up a few times. The sample holds other DNA sequences that translate to the same CDR3. The J gene is TRBJ1-1, the V gene TRBV6-5; D gene ambiguous. The ends were cut back, 0 bases at V and 4 bases at J, with 6 bases in the middle. This CDR3 region has 13 residues. The germline V gene encodes CDR1 MNHEY and CDR2 SVGAGI. CDR3 region: CASSYSRGTEAFF. The CDR3 DNA sequence: TGTGCCAGCAGTTACTCTCGGGGCACTGAAGCTTTCTTT.

The rearrangement links TRBV19 to TRBJ1-5; 8 bases are shared with TRBD1. Losses at the gene ends were 5 bases for V and 6 bases for J; bases not matched to a gene: 9. CDR3 length equals 15 residues. Germline V lookup: CDR1 LNHDA, CDR2 SQIVND (reference sequence). CDR3 protein: CASSDRTGSRQPQHF. Here the CDR3 DNA reads TGTGCCAGTAGTGACAGGACAGGGTCACGTCAGCCCCAGCATTTT.

The chain links TRBV10-3 to TRBJ2-5, with 9 bases aligning to TRBD1. The CDR3 runs to 16 residues. Germline values: CDR1 ENHRY, CDR2 SYGVKD. V shed 8 bases and J 0 bases; nucleotides not matched to a gene: 10. The CDR3 reads CAIGDRDHPYQETQYF. The CDR3 region has the DNA TGTGCCATCGGGGACAGGGACCATCCGTACCAAGAGACCCAGTACTTC.

The chain carries TRBV4-3 and TRBJ2-3, with TRBD2 as a possible D gene (6 bases). Trimming stripped 4 bases from V and 2 bases from J, with 25 bases between. There are 19 residues in the CDR3. Germline V gene sequence: CDR1 LGHNA, CDR2 YSLEER. The CDR3 region is CASSPRAGRLAEITDTQYF. The CDR3 region has the DNA TGCGCCAGCAGCCCCCGAGCGGGCCGGTTGGCGGAGATCACAGATACGCAGTATTTT.

This clone occurred once. The V call is TRBV11-2, the J call TRBJ1-1; D is unclear. Germline CDR1 reads SGHAT; CDR2 reads FQNNGV. The germline V and J ends were trimmed by 7 bases and 2 bases, with 8 bases remaining between them. This CDR3 is 12 amino acids long. The CDR3 DNA reads TGTGCCAGCAATCGGGGAAACACTGAAGCTTTCTTT. It encodes CASNRGNTEAFF.

The chain combines TRBV7-9 with TRBJ2-2; 7 nucleotides line up with TRBD1. This CDR3 spans 16 amino acids. The V gene's germline CDR1 is SEHNR and CDR2 FQNEAQ (reference sequence). V gave up 1 base and J gave up 3 bases; unmatched junction bases: 5. The CDR3 DNA sequence: TGTGCCAGCAGCTTAGGGACCGGGACAGACACCGGGGAGCTGTTTTTT. It translates to CASSLGTGTDTGELFF.

As DNA, the CDR3 is TGTGCCTGGGAAGACGGGTCTCAGCCCCAGCATTTT. It specifies CAWEDGSQPQHF. V usage is TRBV30 and J usage is TRBJ1-5; unclear D gene. The CDR3 is made up of 12 amino acids. The ends were cut back, 5 bases at V and 6 bases at J, with 11 bases in the middle. Germline CDR1 and CDR2: GTSNPN and SVGIG (reference sequence).

The chain combines TRBV28 with TRBJ1-5; D is uncertain. There are 13 residues in the CDR3. With 3 bases removed from V and 6 bases from J, the gap between germline ends came to 9 bases. The V gene's germline CDR1 is MDHEN and CDR2 SYDVKM. Written as DNA, the CDR3 is TGTGCCAGCAGTTTCAGATACGGTCAGCCCCAGCATTTT. Its protein product is CASSFRYGQPQHF. Full variable domain (outside the CDR3, taken from reference TRBV28 and TRBJ1-5): DVKVTQSSRYLVKRTGEKVFLECVQDMDHENMFWYRQDPGLGLRLIYFSYDVKMKEKGDIPEGYSVSREKKERFSLILESASTNQTSMYLCASSFRYGQPQHFGDGTRLSIL.

This chain joins TRBV27 and TRBJ2-3; TRBD2 agrees at 10 bases. The trim removed 6 bases at V and 1 base at J, leaving 13 bases unmatched. Germline V gene data show CDR1 as MNHEY and CDR2 as SMNVEV (reference sequence). The CDR3 spans 18 residues. The CDR3 reads CASRLWASGRAGTDTQYF. CDR3 sequence (DNA): TGTGCCAGCAGACTATGGGCTAGCGGGAGAGCGGGCACAGATACGCAGTATTTT.

This chain links TRBV7-9 with TRBJ2-3; 8 positions match TRBD1. With 8 bases clipped from V and 4 bases from J, the junction kept 14 bases outside the gene matches. The CDR3 contains 16 residues. In germline, CDR1 is SEHNR, CDR2 FQNEAQ (reference sequence). CDR3: CASATGTGDSSDTQYF. In nucleotides, the CDR3 is TGTGCCAGCGCAACGGGGACAGGCGACTCTTCAGATACGCAGTATTTT.

This clone has a single count. The sample has other DNA sequences that encode this CDR3 too. The chain recombines TRBV5-1 with TRBJ1-5; D is uncertain. In germline, CDR1 is SGHRS, CDR2 YFSETQ. V was cut by 2 bases and J by 0 bases, with 9 bases left in between. The CDR3 is 15 residues long. The CDR3 loop reads CASSLIPGSNQPQHF. CDR3 DNA: TGCGCCAGCAGCTTAATCCCTGGTAGCAATCAGCCCCAGCATTTT.

The chain links TRBV7-8 to TRBJ2-7; weak D call: TRBD2 (5 bases). Germline V gene sequence: CDR1 SGHVS, CDR2 FQNEAQ. The CDR3 runs to 16 residues. V was pared by 5 bases and J by 2 bases, with 19 bases between. The CDR3 region is CASSPLALKLAYEQYF. The DNA of the CDR3 is TGTGCCAGCAGCCCCCTGGCATTGAAACTAGCCTACGAGCAGTACTTC.

The chain carries TRBV4-3 and TRBJ2-1; TRBD2 matches at 7 bases. Germline V gene data show CDR1 as LGHNA and CDR2 as YSLEER. This CDR3 region has 17 residues. Losses at the gene ends were 0 bases for V and 2 bases for J; bases not matched to a gene: 7. CDR3 sequence (DNA): TGCGCCAGCAGCCAAGAAATTTTGGGGAGGGCCTACAATGAGCAGTTCTTC. Protein sequence: CASSQEILGRAYNEQFF.

The V call is TRBV7-2, the J call TRBJ1-4; a weak D match, TRBD1 (6 bases). Germline CDR1 reads SGHTA; CDR2 reads FQGNSA. The CDR3 sequence is 15 residues long. The V end was cut by 1 base, the J end by 5 bases, with 11 bases between. The CDR3 DNA reads as TGTGCCAGCAGCTTAGTTGCAGGGGAGAATGAAAAACTGTTTTTT. It translates to CASSLVAGENEKLFF. Variable domain in full (rest from reference TRBV7-2 and TRBJ1-4): GAGVSQSPSNKVTEKGKDVELRCDPISGHTALYWYRQSLGQGLEFLIYFQGNSAPDKSGLPSDRFSAERTGGSVSTLTIQRTQQEDSAVYLCASSLVAGENEKLFFGSGTQLSVL.

In the case of this clone: The sample has other DNA sequences that encode this CDR3 too. This chain connects TRBV7-9 to TRBJ2-3; 8 nucleotides match TRBD1. Unmatched junction bases numbered 0, after V lost 3 bases and J lost 4 bases. Germline CDR1 reads SEHNR; CDR2 reads FQNEAQ (reference sequence). The CDR3 loop spans 13 amino acids. The CDR3 is CASSLTGADTQYF. The CDR3 DNA is TGTGCCAGCAGCTTGACAGGGGCAGATACGCAGTATTTT.

V usage is TRBV7-9 and J usage is TRBJ2-3; possible D gene TRBD1, 6 bases. Per germline, CDR1 SEHNR and CDR2 FQNEAQ (reference sequence). V was trimmed by 3 bases and J by 2 bases, leaving 12 bases between them. This CDR3 has 15 amino acids. This chain's CDR3 is CASSFTRGYTDTQYF. DNA of the CDR3: TGTGCCAGCAGCTTTACGAGGGGGTACACAGATACGCAGTATTTT.

The genes are TRBV2 and TRBJ2-5; 7 bases match TRBD1. Germline-derived CDR1 and CDR2 are SNHLY and FYNNEI. The CDR3 consists of 15 residues. With V trimmed by 8 bases and J by 0 bases, 9 bases remained unmatched. The CDR3 region has the DNA TGTGCCAGCGGGGAAGACAGGGTCAACCAAGAGACCCAGTACTTC. Its translation is CASGEDRVNQETQYF.

The chain combines TRBV6-1 with TRBJ1-1; D is ambiguous. Germline loops: CDR1 MNHNS, CDR2 SASEGT. This CDR3 is 15 amino acids long. V was shortened by 4 bases and J by 2 bases, with 14 bases between the two germline ends. CDR3 sequence reads: CASSVAPRGNTEAFF. The CDR3, as DNA: TGTGCCAGCAGTGTGGCCCCACGGGGTAACACTGAAGCTTTCTTT.

This rearrangement joins TRBV6-9 to TRBJ2-1; possibly TRBD2 for D (6 bases). Per the germline V gene, CDR1 is MNHGY and CDR2 is SVAAGI. Trimming stripped 1 base from V and 4 bases from J, with 26 bases between. The CDR3 has 20 residues. The CDR3 loop is CASSYCPSSWERELYNEQFF. The CDR3 DNA is TGTGCCAGCAGTTATTGCCCCTCCAGCTGGGAACGGGAGCTTTACAATGAGCAGTTCTTC.